This T cell receptor beta chain was recovered during a study of blood T cell repertoires in COVID-19. Overall study: Researchers got acute and convalescent COVID-19 samples from the United States, Italy and Spain. The cDNA or gDNA used as material had been derived from T cells, B-cell-depleted T cells, or PBMCs.

In the authors' methods: By means of reference gene primer amplification, nucleated cell counts were estimated. Assay used: immunoSEQ multiplex PCR; TCRdb lists only in-frame clones, some missing. V, J and clone size are taken as reported in that table, and D and trimming were inferred from the DNA itself. Of around 300,000 clones listed, around 86% were seen once; the top ten hold about an eighth. Sequencing input: peripheral blood. This sequence originates from a human donor in a cohort sampled during active COVID-19.

CDR3 loop: CASSSLRGLTEAFF. CDR3 coding DNA: TGTGCCAGCAGTTCTCTCAGGGGGTTAACTGAAGCTTTCTTT. The chain carries TRBV28 and TRBJ1-1, with 7 nucleotides matching TRBD1. The CDR3 has 14 amino acids. The V gene end was trimmed by 4 bases and the J gene end by 5 bases; junction bases not matched to a gene: 7. Germline lookup yields CDR1 MDHEN and CDR2 SYDVKM.